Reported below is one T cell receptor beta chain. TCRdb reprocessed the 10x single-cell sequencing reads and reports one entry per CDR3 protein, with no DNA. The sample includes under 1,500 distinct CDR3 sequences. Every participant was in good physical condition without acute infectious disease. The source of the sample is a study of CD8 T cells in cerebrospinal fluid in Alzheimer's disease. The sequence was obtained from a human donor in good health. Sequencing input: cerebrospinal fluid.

The CDR3 sequence is CASSLVSAGETQYF. The chain employs TRBV7-2 and TRBJ2-5; TCRdb's assignment of TRBD2 cannot be checked, as there is no DNA. The CDR3 extends over 14 amino acids. Germline V gives CDR1 SGHTA, CDR2 FQGNSA.